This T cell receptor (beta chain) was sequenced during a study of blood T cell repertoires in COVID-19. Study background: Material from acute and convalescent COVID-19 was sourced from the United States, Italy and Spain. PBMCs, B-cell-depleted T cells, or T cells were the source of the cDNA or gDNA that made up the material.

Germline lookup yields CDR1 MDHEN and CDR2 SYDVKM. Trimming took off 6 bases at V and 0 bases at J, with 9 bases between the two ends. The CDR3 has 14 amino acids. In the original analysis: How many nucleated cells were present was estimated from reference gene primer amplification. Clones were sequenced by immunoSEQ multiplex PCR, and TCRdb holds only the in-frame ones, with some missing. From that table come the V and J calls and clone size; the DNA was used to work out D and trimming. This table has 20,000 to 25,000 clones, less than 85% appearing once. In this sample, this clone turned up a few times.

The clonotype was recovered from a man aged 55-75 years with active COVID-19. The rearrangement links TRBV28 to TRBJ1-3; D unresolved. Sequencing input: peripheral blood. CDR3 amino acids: CASRPTFSGNTIYF. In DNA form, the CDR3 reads TGTGCCAGCAGACCTACCTTCTCTGGAAACACCATATATTTT.